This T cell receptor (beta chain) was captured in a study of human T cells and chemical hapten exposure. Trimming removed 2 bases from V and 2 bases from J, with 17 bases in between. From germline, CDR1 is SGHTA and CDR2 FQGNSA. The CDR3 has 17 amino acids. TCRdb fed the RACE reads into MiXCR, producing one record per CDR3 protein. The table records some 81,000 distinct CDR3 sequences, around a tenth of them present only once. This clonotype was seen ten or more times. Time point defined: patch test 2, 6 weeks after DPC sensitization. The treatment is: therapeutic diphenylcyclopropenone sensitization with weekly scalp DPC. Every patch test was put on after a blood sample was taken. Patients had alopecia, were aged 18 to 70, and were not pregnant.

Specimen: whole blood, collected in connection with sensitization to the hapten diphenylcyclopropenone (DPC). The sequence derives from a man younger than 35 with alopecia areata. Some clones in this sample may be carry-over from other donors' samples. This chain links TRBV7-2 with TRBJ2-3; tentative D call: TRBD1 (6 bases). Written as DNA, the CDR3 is TGTGCCAGCAGCTTAAGGACAAAGAGGGGGTACACAGATACGCAGTATTTT. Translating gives CASSLRTKRGYTDTQYF.